Below are 13 T cell receptor beta chains sequenced from a single sample in a study of blood T cells in healthy people across ages. It was with a sample-barcoded 5' primer and a J-beta primer mix that a second PCR of roughly 7 to 11 cycles was run. TCRdb itself ran the 5' RACE reads through MiXCR, one entry per CDR3 protein. This table has 1.5 million to 2 million distinct CDR3 sequences, roughly 52% appearing once. Sequences were obtained from blood. The source of these receptors is a woman between 40 and 55 years old in good health.

The genes are TRBV9 and TRBJ1-2; a weak D match, TRBD1 (6 bases). Between the trimmed V and J ends, which lost 0 bases and 6 bases, there was a span of 21 bases. CDR1 and CDR2 (germline): SGDLS, YYNGEE. The CDR3 contains 17 residues. DNA for the CDR3: TGTGCCAGCAGCGTAGAGGGCCCCCGCAGGGGTGGTGATGGCTACACCTTC. This translates into CASSVEGPRRGGDGYTF.

The chain uses TRBV28 and TRBJ1-2; possibly TRBD1 for D (5 bases). V lost 6 bases, J lost 8 bases, and 13 bases lay in between. Germline V gene lookup returns CDR1 MDHEN and CDR2 SYDVKM. CDR3 length: 12 amino acids. CDR3: CASSLPWGGYTF. The CDR3 nucleotides are TGTGCCAGCAGCCTTCCCTGGGGGGGCTACACCTTC.

The chain links TRBV7-2 to TRBJ2-1; D gene ambiguous. The CDR3 has 13 residues. Deletions cut 5 bases from V and 10 bases from J, with 15 bases between. Germline CDR1 SGHTA, CDR2 FQGNSA. In DNA form, the CDR3 reads TGTGCCAGCAGCGCCCTTTCGGCCGGGGAGCAGTTCTTC. Translation gives CASSALSAGEQFF.

V gene TRBV20-1 combines with J gene TRBJ1-2, with 8 bases matching TRBD1. V was pared by 6 bases and J by 4 bases, with 10 bases of the junction left unmatched. Germline assignment: CDR1 DFQATT and CDR2 SNEGSKA (reference sequence). This CDR3 is 14 amino acids long. CDR3: CSAKDRESPYGYTF. CDR3 bases: TGCAGTGCAAAGGACAGGGAGTCACCCTATGGCTACACCTTC.

The V gene is TRBV6-4, the J gene TRBJ1-2; 8 bases match TRBD1. Germline V gene data show CDR1 as MRHNA and CDR2 as SNTAGT. Trimming at V came to 7 bases and at J to 6 bases, leaving 13 bases not matched to a gene. The CDR3 is 15 amino acids. CDR3 coding DNA: TGTGCCAGCAATCCAACCCCCTGGACAGGGAATGGCTACACCTTC. This encodes CASNPTPWTGNGYTF.

The chain is built from TRBV5-1 and TRBJ2-7, with D perhaps matching TRBD1 (6 bases). The V gene lost 2 bases and the J gene lost 5 bases, with 14 bases spanning the gap. Germline CDR1 reads SGHRS; CDR2 reads YFSETQ. The CDR3 sequence is 14 residues long. For the CDR3, the DNA is TGCGCCAGCAGCTTCACAGGGTATCTGGACGAGCAGTACTTC. Its protein product is CASSFTGYLDEQYF.

The chain has TRBV5-1 and TRBJ2-1; 7 positions match TRBD1. Trimming cost V 7 bases and J 5 bases; bases outside gene matches: 9. Per germline, CDR1 SGHRS and CDR2 YFSETQ. CDR3 size: 14 residues. CDR3 residues: CASGLGQLHNEQFF. CDR3 DNA sequence: TGCGCCAGCGGACTGGGACAGCTCCACAATGAGCAGTTCTTC.

Comment on this clonotype: Germline is not matched at one junction end, which may reflect a read error. The chain is built from TRBV4-2 and TRBJ2-6; no clear D gene. In germline, CDR1 is LGHNA, CDR2 YNFKEQ. This CDR3 region has 13 residues. This CDR3 reads CACSQASANVLTF. Written as DNA, the CDR3 is TGTGCCTGCAGCCAGGCCTCGGCCAACGTCCTGACTTTC.

Note on this clonotype: One end of the junction fails to match germline, which may point to a read error. The V gene is TRBV28, the J gene TRBJ2-5; the match to TRBD1 covers 7 bases. Germline-derived CDR1 and CDR2 are MDHEN and SYDVKM. The CDR3 runs 14 residues. The CDR3 loop reads CASTRTGSLNEQYF. DNA for the CDR3: TGTGCTAGCACCCGGACAGGTTCCCTAAATGAGCAGTACTTC.

Only a few counts were recorded for this clonotype. J is TRBJ2-1 and V is TRBV7-9; 13 nucleotides match TRBD2. J gave up 5 bases and V 5 bases, and 6 bases lay outside the gene matches. This CDR3 is built from 16 residues. CDR1 is SEHNR, CDR2 FQNEAQ, per germline (reference sequence). CDR3 DNA: TGTGCCAGCAGCCCCGGGGGGACTAGCGGGGACAATGAGCAGTTCTTC. It is translated as CASSPGGTSGDNEQFF.

This clonotype was detected only once. This chain connects TRBV20-1 to TRBJ2-7; D perhaps matches TRBD1 (6 bases). The CDR3 runs to 14 residues. Germline values: CDR1 DFQATT, CDR2 SNEGSKA (reference sequence). Between the trimmed V and J ends, which lost 5 bases and 5 bases, there was a span of 19 bases. The CDR3 is CSAPRGGSYNEQYF. The CDR3 DNA follows: TGCAGTGCTCCCAGAGGGGGAAGCTACAACGAGCAGTACTTC.

This rearrangement joins TRBV6-5 to TRBJ2-5; a weak D match, TRBD1 (5 bases). The CDR3 totals 12 residues. Looked up from germline, CDR1 is MNHEY and CDR2 is SVGAGI. V was pared by 4 bases and J by 9 bases, with 12 bases between. The CDR3 bases are TGTGCCAGCAGTTCAGGGTTAGGGGCCCAGTACTTC. Residues: CASSSGLGAQYF.

The chain recombines TRBV5-1 with TRBJ2-1, with 8 bases fitting TRBD2. V shed 4 bases, J shed 10 bases, and the junction held 22 bases outside the gene matches. The CDR3 contains 18 residues. Germline V gives CDR1 SGHRS, CDR2 YFSETQ. As DNA, the CDR3 is TGCGCCAGCAGCCCAGGTTTGTCTAGCGGGCGGATCCGGCGGGAGCAGTTCTTC. Its protein is CASSPGLSSGRIRREQFF.